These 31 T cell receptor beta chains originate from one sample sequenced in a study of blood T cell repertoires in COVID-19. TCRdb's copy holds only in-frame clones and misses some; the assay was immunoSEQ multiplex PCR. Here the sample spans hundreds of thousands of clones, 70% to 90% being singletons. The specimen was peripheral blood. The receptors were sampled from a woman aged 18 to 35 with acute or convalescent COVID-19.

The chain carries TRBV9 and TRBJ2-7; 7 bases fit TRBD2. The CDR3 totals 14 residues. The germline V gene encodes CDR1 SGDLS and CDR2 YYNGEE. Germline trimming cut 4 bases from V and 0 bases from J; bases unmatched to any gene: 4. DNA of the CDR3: TGTGCCAGCAGCCCCCGGACTAGCTCCTACGAGCAGTACTTC. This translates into CASSPRTSSYEQYF.

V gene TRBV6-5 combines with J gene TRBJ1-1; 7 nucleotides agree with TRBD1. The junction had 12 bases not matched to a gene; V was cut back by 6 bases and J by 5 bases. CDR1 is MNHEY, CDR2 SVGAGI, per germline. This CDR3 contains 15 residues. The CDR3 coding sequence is TGTGCCAGCAGAAGACAGGGACGATCGGGGACTGAAGCTTTCTTT. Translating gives CASRRQGRSGTEAFF.

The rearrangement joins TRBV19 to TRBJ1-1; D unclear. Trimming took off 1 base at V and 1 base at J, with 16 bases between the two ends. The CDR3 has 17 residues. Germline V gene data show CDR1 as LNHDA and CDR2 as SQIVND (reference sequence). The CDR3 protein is CASSIVGAVPPNTEAFF. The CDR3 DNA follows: TGTGCCAGTAGTATAGTGGGAGCAGTTCCCCCGAACACTGAAGCTTTCTTT.

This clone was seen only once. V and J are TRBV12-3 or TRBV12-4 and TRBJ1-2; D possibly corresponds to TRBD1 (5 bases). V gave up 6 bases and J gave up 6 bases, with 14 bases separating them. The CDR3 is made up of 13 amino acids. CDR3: CASSTQGWNGYTF. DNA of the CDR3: TGTGCCAGCAGCACCCAGGGATGGAATGGCTACACCTTC.

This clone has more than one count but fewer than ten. In nucleotides, the CDR3 is TGTGCCAGCCCTAGCCCGAATCAGAATCCTTTTTATAATTCACCCCTCCACTTT. It codes for CASPSPNQNPFYNSPLHF. The rearrangement links TRBV5-5 to TRBJ1-6, with D unresolved. Germline-derived CDR1 and CDR2 are SGHKS and YYEKEE (reference sequence). With 7 bases removed from V and 4 bases from J, the gap between germline ends came to 24 bases. The CDR3 covers 18 residues.

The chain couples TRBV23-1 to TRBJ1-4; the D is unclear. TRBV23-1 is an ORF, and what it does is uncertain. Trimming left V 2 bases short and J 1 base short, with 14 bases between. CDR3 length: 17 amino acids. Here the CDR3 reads CASSQTLSVRTNEKLFF. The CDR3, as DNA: TGCGCCAGCAGTCAAACCCTATCGGTCCGAACTAATGAAAAACTGTTTTTT.

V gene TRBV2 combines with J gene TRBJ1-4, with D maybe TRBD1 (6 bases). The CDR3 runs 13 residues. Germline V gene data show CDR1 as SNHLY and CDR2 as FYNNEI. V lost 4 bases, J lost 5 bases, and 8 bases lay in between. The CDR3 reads CASSGTANEKLFF. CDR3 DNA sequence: TGTGCCAGCAGTGGGACAGCCAATGAAAAACTGTTTTTT. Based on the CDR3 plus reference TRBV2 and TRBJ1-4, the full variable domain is EPEVTQTPSHQVTQMGQEVILRCVPISNHLYFYWYRQILGQKVEFLVSFYNNEISEKSEIFDDQFSVERPDGSNFTLKIRSTKLEDSAMYFCASSGTANEKLFFGSGTQLSVL.

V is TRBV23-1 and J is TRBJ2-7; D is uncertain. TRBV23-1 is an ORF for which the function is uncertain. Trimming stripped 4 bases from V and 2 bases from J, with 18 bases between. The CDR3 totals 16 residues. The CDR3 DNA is TGCGCCAGCAGTCGTCGGCCAGGCAGAACACCCTACGAGCAGTACTTC. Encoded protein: CASSRRPGRTPYEQYF.

The CDR3 sequence is CASSTGVSNQPQHF. The CDR3 DNA is TGTGCCAGCAGCACCGGAGTTAGCAATCAGCCCCAGCATTTT. The chain links TRBV7-8 to TRBJ1-5; D uncertain. Between the trimmed V and J ends, which lost 5 bases and 0 bases, there was a span of 8 bases. This CDR3 comprises 14 residues. CDR1 and CDR2 from the germline V gene are SGHVS and FQNEAQ.

In DNA, the CDR3 is TGCGCCAGCAGCCTAACAGTTTCTGGGGCCAACGTCCTGACTTTC. Protein product: CASSLTVSGANVLTF. The genes are TRBV5-1 and TRBJ2-6; D remains unclear. Germline V gene lookup returns CDR1 SGHRS and CDR2 YFSETQ. The CDR3 totals 15 residues. Deletions cut 4 bases from V and 1 base from J, with 9 bases between.

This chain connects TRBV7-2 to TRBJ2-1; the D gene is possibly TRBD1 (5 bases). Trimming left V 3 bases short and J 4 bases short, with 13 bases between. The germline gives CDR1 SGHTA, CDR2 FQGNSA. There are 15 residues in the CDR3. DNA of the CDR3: TGTGCCAGCAGCTTGGCCCCGACAGTATACAATGAGCAGTTCTTC. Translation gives CASSLAPTVYNEQFF. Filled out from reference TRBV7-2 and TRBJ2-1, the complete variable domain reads GAGVSQSPSNKVTEKGKDVELRCDPISGHTALYWYRQSLGQGLEFLIYFQGNSAPDKSGLPSDRFSAERTGGSVSTLTIQRTQQEDSAVYLCASSLAPTVYNEQFFGPGTRLTVL.

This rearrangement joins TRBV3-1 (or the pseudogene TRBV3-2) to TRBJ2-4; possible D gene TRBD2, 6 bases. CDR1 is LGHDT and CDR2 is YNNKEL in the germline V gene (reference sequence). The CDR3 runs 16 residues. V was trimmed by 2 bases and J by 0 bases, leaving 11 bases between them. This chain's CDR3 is CASSQWEEGAKNIQYF. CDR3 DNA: TGTGCCAGCAGCCAATGGGAGGAGGGAGCCAAAAACATTCAGTACTTC.

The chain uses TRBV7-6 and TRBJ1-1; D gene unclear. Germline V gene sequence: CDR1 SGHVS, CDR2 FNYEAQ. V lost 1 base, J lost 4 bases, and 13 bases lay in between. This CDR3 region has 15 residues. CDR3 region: CASSLEAGSGTEAFF. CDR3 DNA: TGTGCCAGCAGCTTAGAGGCGGGGTCCGGCACTGAAGCTTTCTTT.

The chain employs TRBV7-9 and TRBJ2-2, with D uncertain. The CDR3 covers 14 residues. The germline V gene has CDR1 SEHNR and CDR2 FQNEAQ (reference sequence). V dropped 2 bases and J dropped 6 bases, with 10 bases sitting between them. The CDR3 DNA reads TGTGCCAGCAGCTTACCCGTGACTGCCGGGGAGCTGTTTTTT. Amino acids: CASSLPVTAGELFF. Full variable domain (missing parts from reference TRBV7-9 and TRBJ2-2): DTGVSQNPRHKITKRGQNVTFRCDPISEHNRLYWYRQTLGQGPEFLTYFQNEAQLEKSRLLSDRFSAERPKGSFSTLEIQRTEQGDSAMYLCASSLPVTAGELFFGEGSRLTVL.

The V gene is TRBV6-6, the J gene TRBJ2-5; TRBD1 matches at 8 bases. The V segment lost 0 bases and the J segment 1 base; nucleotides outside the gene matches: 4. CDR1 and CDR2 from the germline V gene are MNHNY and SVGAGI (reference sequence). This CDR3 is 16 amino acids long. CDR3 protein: CASSYSGQGLQETQYF. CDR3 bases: TGTGCCAGCAGTTACTCAGGACAGGGCCTCCAAGAGACCCAGTACTTC.

The CDR3 spells CASRDRRDQPQHF. CDR3 coding DNA: TGTGCCAGCAGGGACAGGCGGGATCAGCCCCAGCATTTT. This chain joins TRBV2 and TRBJ1-5; 7 bases line up with TRBD1. Germline CDR1 SNHLY, CDR2 FYNNEI. The V and J ends lost 6 bases and 5 bases, in that order; junction bases with no gene match: 4. The CDR3 totals 13 residues.

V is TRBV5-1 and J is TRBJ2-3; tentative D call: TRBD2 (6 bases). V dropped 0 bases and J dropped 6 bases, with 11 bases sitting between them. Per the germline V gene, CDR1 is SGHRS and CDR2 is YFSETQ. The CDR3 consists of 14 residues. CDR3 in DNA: TGCGCCAGCAGCTTGGAGGGGAGGAAGGATACGCAGTATTTT. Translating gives CASSLEGRKDTQYF.

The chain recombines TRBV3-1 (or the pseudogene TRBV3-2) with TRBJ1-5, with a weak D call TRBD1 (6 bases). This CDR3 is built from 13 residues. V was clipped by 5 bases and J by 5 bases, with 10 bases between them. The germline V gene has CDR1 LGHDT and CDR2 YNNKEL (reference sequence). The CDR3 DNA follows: TGTGCCAGCAGCTTTGGACAGTATCAGCCCCAGCATTTT. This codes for CASSFGQYQPQHF.

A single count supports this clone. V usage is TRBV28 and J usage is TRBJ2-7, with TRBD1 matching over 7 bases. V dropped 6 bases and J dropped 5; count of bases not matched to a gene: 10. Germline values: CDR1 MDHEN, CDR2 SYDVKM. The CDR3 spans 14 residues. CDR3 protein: CASRLQGFVHEQYF. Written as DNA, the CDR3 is TGTGCCAGCAGATTACAGGGGTTTGTCCACGAGCAGTACTTC.

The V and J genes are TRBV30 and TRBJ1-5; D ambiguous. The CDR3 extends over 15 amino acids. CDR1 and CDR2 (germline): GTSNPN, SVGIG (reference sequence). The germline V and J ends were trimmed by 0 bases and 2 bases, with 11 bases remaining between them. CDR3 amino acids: CAWSVRGWGNQPQHF. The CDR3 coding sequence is TGTGCCTGGAGTGTACGGGGATGGGGCAATCAGCCCCAGCATTTT.

CDR3 in DNA: TGTGCCAGCAGCCCCTCTGGGGGGGGAAACACCATATATTTT. Its translation: CASSPSGGGNTIYF. This chain connects TRBV7-9 to TRBJ1-3, with D possibly matching TRBD1 (5 bases). The germline gives CDR1 SEHNR, CDR2 FQNEAQ (reference sequence). The CDR3 runs 14 residues. Trimming cost V 5 bases and J 4 bases, with 12 bases left between them.

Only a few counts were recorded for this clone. This CDR3 is CASSGGATDTQYF. CDR3 bases: TGTGCCAGCAGCGGGGGGGCCACAGATACGCAGTATTTT. The rearrangement links TRBV6-4 to TRBJ2-3; TRBD2 matches at 8 bases. CDR3 length: 13 residues. The germline V gene encodes CDR1 MRHNA and CDR2 SNTAGT. V gave up 6 bases and J gave up 2 bases; unmatched junction bases: 1.

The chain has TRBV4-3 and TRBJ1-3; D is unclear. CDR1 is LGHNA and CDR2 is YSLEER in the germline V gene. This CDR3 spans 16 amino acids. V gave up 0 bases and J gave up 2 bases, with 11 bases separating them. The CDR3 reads CASSQDRRGAGNTIYF. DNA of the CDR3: TGCGCCAGCAGCCAAGATAGGAGAGGAGCTGGAAACACCATATATTTT.

CDR3 residues: CASSPGLGGEYEQYF. The CDR3 DNA sequence: TGTGCCAGCAGCCCCGGACTGGGTGGTGAGTACGAGCAGTACTTC. The chain links TRBV5-5 to TRBJ2-7; a possible D gene is TRBD2 (5 bases). The length of the CDR3 is 15 residues. Trimming left V 4 bases short and J 4 bases short, with 18 bases between. Germline V gives CDR1 SGHKS, CDR2 YYEKEE (reference sequence).

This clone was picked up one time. The CDR3 nucleotides are TGTGCCAGCAGCTCGGGACAGGGGTTTGATACGCAGTATTTT. Encoded protein: CASSSGQGFDTQYF. The rearrangement uses TRBV7-3 and TRBJ2-3, with TRBD1 identical over 10 bases. Trimming removed 4 bases from V and 6 bases from J; junction bases left unmatched: 4. Germline V gene lookup returns CDR1 SGHTA and CDR2 FQGTGA. The CDR3 has 14 amino acids.

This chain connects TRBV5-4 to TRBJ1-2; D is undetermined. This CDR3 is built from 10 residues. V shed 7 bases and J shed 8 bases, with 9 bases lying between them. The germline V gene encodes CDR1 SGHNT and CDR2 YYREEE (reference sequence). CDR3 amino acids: CASRLGGYTF. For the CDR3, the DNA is TGTGCCAGCCGCCTAGGCGGCTACACCTTC.

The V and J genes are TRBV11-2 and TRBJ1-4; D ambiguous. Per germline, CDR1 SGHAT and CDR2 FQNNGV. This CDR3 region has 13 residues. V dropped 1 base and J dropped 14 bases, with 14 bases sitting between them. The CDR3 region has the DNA TGTGCCAGCAGCTTAGTACTTCTCGATCCTCTGTTTTTT. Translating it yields CASSLVLLDPLFF.

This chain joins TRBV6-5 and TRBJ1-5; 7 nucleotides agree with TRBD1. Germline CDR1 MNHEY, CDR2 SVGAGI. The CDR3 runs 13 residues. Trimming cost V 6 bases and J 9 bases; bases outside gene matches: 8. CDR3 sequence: CASSLRGERPQHF. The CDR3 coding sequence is TGTGCCAGCAGCCTCAGGGGGGAAAGGCCCCAGCATTTT.

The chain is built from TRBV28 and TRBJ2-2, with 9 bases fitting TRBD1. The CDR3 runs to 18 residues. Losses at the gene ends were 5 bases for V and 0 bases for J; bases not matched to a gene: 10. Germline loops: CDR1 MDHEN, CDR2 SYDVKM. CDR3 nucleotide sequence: TGTGCCAGCAGTGGCGACAGGGGGACATTGTCGAACACCGGGGAGCTGTTTTTT. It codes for CASSGDRGTLSNTGELFF.

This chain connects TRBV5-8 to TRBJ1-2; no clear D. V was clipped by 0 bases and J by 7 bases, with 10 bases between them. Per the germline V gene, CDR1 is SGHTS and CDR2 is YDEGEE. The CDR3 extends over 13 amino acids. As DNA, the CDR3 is TGTGCCAGCAGCTTGGAACGCCTCGGTGGCTACACCTTC. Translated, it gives CASSLERLGGYTF.

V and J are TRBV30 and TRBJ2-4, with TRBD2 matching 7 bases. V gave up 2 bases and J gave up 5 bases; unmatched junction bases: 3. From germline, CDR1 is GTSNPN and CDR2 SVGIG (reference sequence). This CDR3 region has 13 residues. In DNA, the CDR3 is TGTGCCTGGAGTCGGGCGGGGGAAAACATTCAGTACTTC. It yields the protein CAWSRAGENIQYF.